This entry features one T cell receptor beta chain sequence. Its antigen is not identified. Sequencing used immunoSEQ multiplex PCR; TCRdb keeps in-frame clones, though not all of them. The sample contains more than 2 million clones, over 85% of which appear only once. The data are from a study of shared clonotypes between healthy human individuals. At the level of the study: CD4 naive and CD4 memory each took three plates per donor, while CD8 naive took two and CD8 memory one. General study findings and limits: Despite large depth, sorted-subset datasets appeared incompletely sequenced. Clonotypes shared by all four sorted-subset donors had higher generation probabilities than non-shared clonotypes. Researchers sampled blood only, noting tissue repertoires likely differ.

The J segment lost 3 bases and the V segment lost 8 bases, leaving 5 bases of the junction unmatched. This CDR3 is built from 14 residues. CDR1 is SNHLY and CDR2 is FYNNEI in the germline V gene. Sequenced material: naive CD4+ T cells sorted from blood. Documented subset: CD45RA+ positively selected. The origin of this receptor is a man aged 18-30 years in good health. The chain joins TRBV2 to TRBJ2-3; 10 bases line up with TRBD1. CDR3 residues: CASLDRGKTDTQYF. As DNA, the CDR3 is TGTGCCAGCTTGGACAGGGGGAAAACAGATACGCAGTATTTT.